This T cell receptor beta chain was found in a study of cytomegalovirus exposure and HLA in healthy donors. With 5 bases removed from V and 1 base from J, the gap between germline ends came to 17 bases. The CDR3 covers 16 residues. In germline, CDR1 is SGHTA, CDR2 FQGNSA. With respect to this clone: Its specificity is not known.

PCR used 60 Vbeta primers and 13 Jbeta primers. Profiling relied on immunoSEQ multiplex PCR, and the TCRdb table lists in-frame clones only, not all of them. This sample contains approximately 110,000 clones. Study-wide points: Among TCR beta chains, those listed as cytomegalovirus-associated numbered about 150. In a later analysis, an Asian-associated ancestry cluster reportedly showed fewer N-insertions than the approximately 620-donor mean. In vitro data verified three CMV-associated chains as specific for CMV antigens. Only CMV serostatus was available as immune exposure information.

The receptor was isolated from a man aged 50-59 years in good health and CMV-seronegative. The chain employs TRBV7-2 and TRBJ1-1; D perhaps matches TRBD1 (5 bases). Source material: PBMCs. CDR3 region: CASSVSPGYGNTEAFF. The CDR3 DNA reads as TGTGCCAGCAGCGTTAGTCCAGGGTACGGGAACACTGAAGCTTTCTTT.